This TCR beta chain was found in a study of cytomegalovirus exposure and HLA in healthy donors. Donors in the study were healthy people who gave bone marrow. This clone came up a few times. The antigen is unknown. Points from the study as a whole: Trimming of TCR beta V- and J-genes showed a link, identified in a later analysis, to a missense DCLRE1C variant. Researchers catalogued some 160 TCR beta chains as cytomegalovirus-associated.

PCR was performed using 60 Vbeta and 13 Jbeta primers. Generated by immunoSEQ multiplex PCR, the TCRdb table keeps only in-frame clones and is missing some. Of over 150,000 clones listed, roughly 78% are singletons. The CDR3 length is 11 residues. Germline CDR1 reads DFQATT; CDR2 reads SNEGSKA (reference sequence). V lost 7 bases, J lost 4 bases, and 11 bases lay in between. This TCR was sampled from a woman in her 50s in good health and CMV-seropositive. The material sequenced was PBMCs. The chain couples TRBV20-1 to TRBJ2-7, with D perhaps TRBD2 (6 bases). The CDR3 loop reads CSVGTVYEQYF. The CDR3 bases are TGCAGTGTAGGGACTGTTTACGAGCAGTACTTC.